This T cell receptor (beta chain) was sequenced during a study of Graves' ophthalmopathy and Graves' hyperthyroidism (dated by TCRdb to 2016 to 2018). As for the study more broadly: Peripheral blood was collected at initial diagnosis, prior to any treatment. The study used TCR beta repertoire signatures to distinguish Graves' ophthalmopathy from Graves' hyperthyroidism and to predict progression to ophthalmopathy. In total, some 130 blood samples were TCR-sequenced: fewer than 50 ophthalmopathy, under 80 hyperthyroidism and roughly 17 hyperthyroidism-to-ophthalmopathy patients. To explore V-J signatures distinguishing ophthalmopathy from hyperthyroidism, a discovery set of under 110 patients (roughly 44 ophthalmopathy, 55 to 60 stable hyperthyroidism) was enrolled. The independent validation cohort included around 19 hyperthyroidism patients plus 17 patients who later progressed from hyperthyroidism to ophthalmopathy. In more than 5 hyperthyroidism patients, the T-cell repertoire of thyroid tissue was compared with the T-cell repertoire of blood. After sampling, hyperthyroidism patients received methimazole starting at 30 mg daily, and ophthalmopathy patients received high-dose intravenous methylprednisolone. The 100 discovery patients were randomly divided into training and test sets at a 7:3 ratio.

Hyperthyroidism was defined as stable when no progression to ophthalmopathy occurred within 18 months of follow-up. Patients with hyperthyroidism were aged 18 to 65 years, had been newly diagnosed, and had a disease duration of less than 2 months. Patients with other autoimmune diseases, uncontrolled infections, pregnancy or lactation were excluded from the study. Clinical symptoms, serum thyroxine, TRAb, thyroid ultrasound and orbital computed tomography formed the basis of the diagnosis. Using Ficoll-Paque density gradient centrifugation, PBMCs were isolated from over 8.5 ml of fresh peripheral blood. Total RNA was extracted using Trizol reagent, and RNA quality was checked on an Agilent 2100 Bioanalyzer. At least ten counts were recorded for this clonotype. Its antigen target is currently unknown. Base qualities are not provided; no much larger clone lies one nucleotide away. Based on the germline V gene, the CDR1 and CDR2 sequences are SGHTA and FQGTGA. Including the terminal cysteine and phenylalanine, the CDR3 comprises 16 residues. Only CDR3 DNA remains: 48 bases, in frame from the first base. For this chain, trimming is 2 bases at the V end and 4 bases at the J end, and the number of junction bases without a gene match is 9.

What the study reported, not specific to this receptor: In validation, the model predicted ophthalmopathy progression with more than 55% sensitivity and approximately 72% specificity; 12 predicted patients were CT-confirmed with GO in a median of about 6.1 months. In cross-validation, the 13-signature model distinguished ophthalmopathy from stable hyperthyroidism with less than 90% sensitivity and about 81% specificity, while in the test set the corresponding values were approximately 79% and 70%. Most of the expanded thyroid clonotypes with a frequency above 0.001 were also detected in blood, and it was suggested that the thyroid immune response may be reflected by blood repertoires. Sample size was not statistically predetermined, and group allocation was not concealed from the investigators.

For repertoire sequencing, the TCR beta CDR3 regions were amplified from RNA transcripts. The first round was an RT-PCR using HTBI primers with the Qiagen OneStep RT-PCR kit, and this first round was followed by a second-round multiplex PCR, then size selection and purification. Libraries were sequenced on an Illumina HiSeq2000 using paired-end 100 bp reads. The authors' pipeline ran thus. SOAPnuke was used to process the reads, removing any read that contained adapters or uncalled bases, had a mean Phred below 15, or lacked an exact match to the constant primer or identifier. COPE v1.2.5 was used to merge the high-quality paired reads. Each unique nucleotide sequence was treated as a clonotype, and MiTCR v1.1 was used to align the clonotypes to the IMGT TRB V, D and J references. The analysis was limited to V-J combinations with a frequency above 0.0001, which together covered more than 99% of repertoires. For each V-J combination, a TCR clonal expansion and chaos score was defined as the ratio of F50 clonal expansion to chaos observed in the TCRdist matrix. Features were reduced by Welch's t-statistics and random forest to around 14 V-J combinations, which fed a naive Bayes classifier. Thyroid-blood repertoire similarity was quantified with the Morisita-Horn index. TCRdb's own reprocessing of the public reads used fastp at Q25 and MiXCR and kept productive beta chains. Rows with one shared CDR3 protein collapse into an entry with the most common genes and DNA. The V and J calls were not made by the authors but by TCRdb's processing. In all, the sample holds about 400,000 distinct CDR3 sequences, and around 21% of those were seen once. The ten top clones hold around 3.1% of the sample.

The source of this sequence is a woman aged 18-29 years with stable Graves' hyperthyroidism. Donor details come from another sample of the same person, matched by shared clones. The rearranged chain carries TRBV7-3 and TRBJ2-7; 9 central nucleotides agree with TRBD2. Sequenced sample: peripheral blood. The CDR3 reads as follows: CASSLHGGRAVYEQYF. The nucleotide sequence reads as follows: TGTGCCAGCAGCTTACATGGCGGGAGGGCCGTTTACGAGCAGTACTTC. Extended through the reference TRBV7-3 and TRBJ2-7 proteins, this CDR3 yields the full variable domain: GAGVSQTPSNKVTEKGKYVELRCDPISGHTALYWYRQSLGQGPEFLIYFQGTGAADDSGLPNDRFFAVRPEGSVSTLKIQRTERGDSAVYLCASSLHGGRAVYEQYFGPGTRLTVT.